Shown below are 18 T cell receptor beta chains from a single sample sequenced in a study of monozygotic twins with inflammatory bowel disease. TCRdb reprocessed the 5' RACE reads and reports one entry per CDR3 protein, with no DNA. Recorded for this sample: 350,000 to 400,000 distinct CDR3 sequences. What was sequenced was blood. These receptors all come from a human donor with ulcerative colitis or Crohn's disease, or a healthy co-twin of an affected twin (not recorded which).

The chain carries TRBV7-9 and TRBJ2-7; the TCRdb call, TRBD1, lacks DNA for checking. This CDR3 has 15 amino acids. The germline V gene encodes CDR1 SEHNR and CDR2 FQNEAQ (reference sequence). The CDR3 spells CASSPWIRQIYEQYF.

The chain is built from TRBV5-1 and TRBJ2-5. Germline-derived CDR1 and CDR2 are SGHRS and YFSETQ. The CDR3 loop spans 13 amino acids. The chain's CDR3 is CASSLLAQETQYF. Combining the CDR3 with reference TRBV5-1 and TRBJ2-5 gives the whole variable domain KAGVTQTPRYLIKTRGQQVTLSCSPISGHRSVSWYQQTPGQGLQFLFEYFSETQRNKGNFPGRFSGRQFSNSRSEMNVSTLELGDSALYLCASSLLAQETQYFGPGTRLLVL.

The chain joins TRBV29-1 to TRBJ2-7; TCRdb calls TRBD1, which cannot be checked without DNA. Germline V gene sequence: CDR1 SQVTM, CDR2 ANQGSEA. This CDR3 contains 13 residues. The CDR3 here is CSVRAGRLYEQYF.

The CDR3 spells CASSYIPRGTDTQYF. The J gene is TRBJ2-3, the V gene TRBV6-5; TCRdb calls TRBD1, which cannot be checked without DNA. This CDR3 comprises 15 residues. Per germline, CDR1 MNHEY and CDR2 SVGAGI.

V gene TRBV20-1 combines with J gene TRBJ1-4; the D call of TRBD1 rests on TCRdb alone, since no DNA is present to check it. This CDR3 region has 14 residues. CDR1 DFQATT and CDR2 SNEGSKA come from the germline V gene (reference sequence). This chain's CDR3 is CSARPQGLLEKLFF.

The chain employs TRBV7-3 and TRBJ2-2; there is no DNA to check the TCRdb D call of TRBD2. From germline, CDR1 is SGHTA and CDR2 FQGTGA. The CDR3 length is 14 residues. The CDR3 here is CASSWEFNTGELFF.

The chain combines TRBV19 with TRBJ2-7; TCRdb's D gene call, TRBD1, goes unchecked for lack of DNA. The germline gives CDR1 LNHDA, CDR2 SQIVND (reference sequence). The CDR3 totals 14 residues. The chain's CDR3 is CASNGQGGFYEQYF.

The chain combines TRBV7-2 with TRBJ1-5. Germline loops: CDR1 SGHTA, CDR2 FQGNSA. This CDR3 contains 15 residues. The CDR3 sequence is CASSLERVSNQPQHF.

The rearrangement links TRBV6-2 or TRBV6-3 to TRBJ1-4; TCRdb proposes TRBD1, but this gene call is untestable without DNA. This CDR3 is 14 amino acids long. Germline CDR1 reads MNHEY; CDR2 reads SVGEGT. The CDR3 protein is CASSNRDTSEKLFF.

This rearrangement joins TRBV2 to TRBJ2-1; the D call of TRBD2 rests on TCRdb alone, since no DNA is present to check it. CDR1 is SNHLY, CDR2 FYNNEI, per germline. This CDR3 region has 15 residues. CDR3: CASSDGASGGGEQFF.

The rearrangement links TRBV2 to TRBJ2-4; TCRdb names TRBD1, which stays unverified in the absence of DNA. This CDR3 has 16 amino acids. Per the germline V gene, CDR1 is SNHLY and CDR2 is FYNNEI. CDR3 sequence reads: CASSGRADIRADIQYF. Combining the CDR3 with reference TRBV2 and TRBJ2-4 gives the whole variable domain EPEVTQTPSHQVTQMGQEVILRCVPISNHLYFYWYRQILGQKVEFLVSFYNNEISEKSEIFDDQFSVERPDGSNFTLKIRSTKLEDSAMYFCASSGRADIRADIQYFGAGTRLSVL.

V usage is TRBV6-2 or TRBV6-3 and J usage is TRBJ2-2; the D call of TRBD1 rests on TCRdb alone, since no DNA is present to check it. The CDR3 contains 13 residues. Germline V lookup: CDR1 MNHEY, CDR2 SVGEGT. CDR3 region: CATKYGGTGELFF.

The chain couples TRBV19 to TRBJ2-7; absent DNA, TCRdb's TRBD1 call cannot be checked. The CDR3 length is 15 residues. CDR1 is LNHDA and CDR2 is SQIVND in the germline V gene (reference sequence). This CDR3 reads CASSMDRDGGYEQYF. The full variable domain, completed using reference TRBV19 and TRBJ2-7, is DGGITQSPKYLFRKEGQNVTLSCEQNLNHDAMYWYRQDPGQGLRLIYYSQIVNDFQKGDIAEGYSVSREKKESFPLTVTSAQKNPTAFYLCASSMDRDGGYEQYFGPGTRLTVT.

V usage is TRBV5-1 and J usage is TRBJ1-1; TCRdb lists TRBD1, though no DNA is available to test this call. Germline CDR1 and CDR2: SGHRS and YFSETQ. This CDR3 has 17 residues. The CDR3: CASKTIDRGLKNTEAFF.

This chain links TRBV20-1 with TRBJ2-2; the TRBD1 assignment by TCRdb is unverifiable without DNA. This CDR3 contains 16 residues. CDR1 is DFQATT and CDR2 is SNEGSKA in the germline V gene (reference sequence). CDR3 amino acids: CSARDLRGFNTGELFF.

The CDR3 spells CASSYQGGAMNTEAFF. This chain connects TRBV6-5 to TRBJ1-1; TCRdb picks TRBD1, but there is no DNA to check that call. The CDR3 has 16 amino acids. Germline-derived CDR1 and CDR2 are MNHEY and SVGAGI.

The chain joins TRBV18 to TRBJ2-2; TCRdb names TRBD2, which stays unverified in the absence of DNA. CDR3 length equals 18 residues. From germline, CDR1 is KGHSH and CDR2 LQKENI. The chain's CDR3 is CASSPRLAGGPNTGELFF.

V and J are TRBV20-1 and TRBJ2-2; no DNA is available, so the TRBD1 call from TCRdb remains unchecked. CDR3 length: 14 amino acids. CDR1 is DFQATT and CDR2 is SNEGSKA in the germline V gene (reference sequence). The CDR3 here is CSASGTVNTGELFF.